This T cell receptor (beta chain) came from a study of CD8+CD57+ T cells in acquired aplastic anemia. For the study at large: DNA per sorted CD4+ or CD8+ sample ranged roughly 0.18 to 30 ug, averaging about 3 ug. Overall study findings and caveats: Some 31 sequences, all CD8+ CDR3, were shared between patients and controls.

About this clonotype: The target antigen is unknown.

Both TCR beta VDJ combination and CDR3 sequence profiling were carried out. Genomic DNA was the template for this profiling. MiXCR, applied by TCRdb to the reads, yields one record per CDR3 protein. The sample shows about 470,000 distinct CDR3 sequences, about a third of them seen only once. The CDR3 extends over 11 amino acids. Per the germline V gene, CDR1 is SGHVS and CDR2 is FQNEAQ. Trimming removed 7 bases at V and 7 bases at J, with 11 bases between. Patients included in sequencing had previously demonstrated CD8+CD57+ cell expansion by flow cytometry. All patients were therapy-naive when blood was sampled.

Sequenced sample: sorted CD4+, CD8+, or CD8+CD57+ T cells (not recorded which) from PBMCs. The sequence was collected from a human donor with aplastic anemia. The gene calls are TRBV7-8 and TRBJ2-7, with a possible D match to TRBD2 (7 bases). The CDR3 region is CASKGGGEQYF. CDR3 bases: TGTGCCAGCAAGGGGGGGGGGGAGCAGTACTTC.